The 27 T cell receptor beta chains reported below all come from one sample, sequenced in a study of cytomegalovirus exposure and HLA in healthy donors. PCR used 60 Vbeta primers and 13 Jbeta primers. Repertoires were generated with immunoSEQ multiplex PCR, while TCRdb's copy carries only in-frame clones and drops some. Among about 150,000 clones listed, around 63% were seen once. The sequencing input was PBMCs. These receptors all come from a human donor in good health.

The genes are TRBV19 and TRBJ2-1; weak D call: TRBD2 (6 bases). Between the trimmed V and J ends, which lost 9 bases and 6 bases, there was a span of 12 bases. The CDR3 consists of 12 residues. The germline CDR1 and CDR2 sequences are LNHDA and SQIVND (reference sequence). The CDR3, as DNA: TGTGCCAGCCAGGGACTCCCCAATGAGCAGTTCTTC. This gives the protein CASQGLPNEQFF. Complete variable domain (other parts from reference TRBV19 and TRBJ2-1): DGGITQSPKYLFRKEGQNVTLSCEQNLNHDAMYWYRQDPGQGLRLIYYSQIVNDFQKGDIAEGYSVSREKKESFPLTVTSAQKNPTAFYLCASQGLPNEQFFGPGTRLTVL.

V and J are TRBV18 and TRBJ2-7; 8 bases map to TRBD1. The CDR3 runs to 16 residues. Germline CDR1 KGHSH, CDR2 LQKENI. Losses at the gene ends were 3 bases for V and 2 bases for J; bases not matched to a gene: 9. For the CDR3, the DNA is TGTGCCAGCTCACCGGCCTCAGGGGGCAGGGCCTACGAGCAGTACTTC. Translation: CASSPASGGRAYEQYF.

The genes are TRBV25-1 and TRBJ2-5; 12 bases fit TRBD2. CDR3 length: 18 residues. Trimming at V came to 5 bases and at J to 4 bases, leaving 14 bases not matched to a gene. Looked up from germline, CDR1 is MGHDK and CDR2 is SYGVNS. Here the CDR3 reads CASSSKTSGRFGVETQYF. CDR3 coding DNA: TGTGCCAGCAGTTCCAAGACTAGCGGGAGATTCGGTGTAGAGACCCAGTACTTC. Full variable domain (outside the CDR3, taken from reference TRBV25-1 and TRBJ2-5): EADIYQTPRYLVIGTGKKITLECSQTMGHDKMYWYQQDPGMELHLIHYSYGVNSTEKGDLSSESTVSRIRTEHFPLTLESARPSHTSQYLCASSSKTSGRFGVETQYFGPGTRLLVL.

The chain carries TRBV7-3 and TRBJ2-3; D is undetermined. The CDR3 is 13 amino acids. V was trimmed by 1 base and J by 6 bases, leaving 8 bases between them. Germline-derived CDR1 and CDR2 are SGHTA and FQGTGA. In DNA form, the CDR3 reads TGTGCCAGCAGCTTAAGCGGAGAGGATACGCAGTATTTT. Protein sequence: CASSLSGEDTQYF.

The rearrangement uses TRBV5-5 and TRBJ1-1; 8 nucleotides align to TRBD1. V lost 2 bases to trimming and J lost 1 base; unmatched junction nucleotides: 4. CDR3 size: 15 residues. Germline loops: CDR1 SGHKS, CDR2 YYEKEE (reference sequence). CDR3 sequence (DNA): TGTGCCAGCAGCTTCTTACAGGGGGGGAACACTGAAGCTTTCTTT. Its translation: CASSFLQGGNTEAFF.

DNA for the CDR3: TGCAGCGTTGGTCGGACAGCGAACACTGAAGCTTTCTTT. Translated: CSVGRTANTEAFF. The V call is TRBV29-1, the J call TRBJ1-1; D is perhaps TRBD1 (6 bases). V was cut by 4 bases and J by 1 base, with 10 bases left in between. CDR1 is SQVTM, CDR2 ANQGSEA, per germline. The CDR3 spans 13 residues.

J is TRBJ2-7 and V is TRBV28; D is perhaps TRBD1 (6 bases). The CDR3 loop spans 18 amino acids. Germline loops: CDR1 MDHEN, CDR2 SYDVKM. The germline V and J ends were trimmed by 2 bases and 7 bases, with 27 bases remaining between them. The CDR3 bases are TGTGCCAGCAGTTTAGCCCCGGAGGTTTCAGGGGCTGGGTTTGAGCAGTACTTC. This codes for CASSLAPEVSGAGFEQYF.

This chain links TRBV7-9 with TRBJ2-5; 7 nucleotides agree with TRBD1. Germline lookup yields CDR1 SEHNR and CDR2 FQNEAQ (reference sequence). V shed 5 bases and J 4 bases; nucleotides not matched to a gene: 10. The CDR3 has 15 residues. The CDR3 is CASSPLGQEAETQYF. The CDR3 DNA reads TGTGCCAGCAGCCCTCTAGGACAGGAGGCAGAGACCCAGTACTTC.

The V gene is TRBV18, the J gene TRBJ2-2, with TRBD2 as a possible D gene (5 bases). The CDR3 covers 15 residues. V was clipped by 3 bases and J by 3 bases, with 11 bases between them. Per germline, CDR1 KGHSH and CDR2 LQKENI. The CDR3 bases are TGTGCCAGCTCACCCCGTTGGGGAGACACCGGGGAGCTGTTTTTT. Translating gives CASSPRWGDTGELFF.

This rearrangement joins TRBV7-6 to TRBJ2-5; perhaps TRBD1 as D (6 bases). There are 14 residues in the CDR3. V lost 0 bases and J 2 bases, leaving 7 bases between the germline ends. Germline-derived CDR1 and CDR2 are SGHVS and FNYEAQ. The CDR3 loop is CASSLARGQETQYF. CDR3 DNA sequence: TGTGCCAGCAGCTTAGCGAGGGGGCAAGAGACCCAGTACTTC.

Remarks on this clone: One junction end disagrees with the germline gene, perhaps due to a read error. The chain is built from TRBV19 and TRBJ2-7; possibly TRBD1 for D (5 bases). This CDR3 has 12 amino acids. Per the germline V gene, CDR1 is LNHDA and CDR2 is SQIVND (reference sequence). The CDR3 sequence: CTSGNQGYEQYF. The CDR3 DNA reads as TGTACCAGTGGGAACCAGGGCTACGAGCAGTACTTC.

V is TRBV5-4 and J is TRBJ2-7, with D maybe TRBD2 (6 bases). Trimming cost V 2 bases and J 3 bases, with 9 bases left between them. Germline CDR1 SGHNT, CDR2 YYREEE (reference sequence). The CDR3 has 13 residues. The CDR3 sequence is CASSFMGGYEQYF. DNA for the CDR3: TGTGCCAGCAGCTTTATGGGGGGCTACGAGCAGTACTTC.

The chain links TRBV2 to TRBJ2-5; weak D call: TRBD2 (5 bases). V was cut by 7 bases and J by 0 bases, with 9 bases left in between. The CDR3 covers 13 residues. In germline, CDR1 is SNHLY, CDR2 FYNNEI. The CDR3 bases are TGTGCCAGCATAAGAGGGTACCAAGAGACCCAGTACTTC. This translates into CASIRGYQETQYF.

This sequence joins TRBV18 and TRBJ2-7, with D perhaps matching TRBD1 (6 bases). V was trimmed by 3 bases and J by 5 bases, leaving 14 bases between them. Germline loops: CDR1 KGHSH, CDR2 LQKENI. The CDR3 spans 14 residues. CDR3 nucleotides: TGTGCCAGCTCACCTACAGGGATTTACAACGAGCAGTACTTC. Its translation: CASSPTGIYNEQYF.

The chain employs TRBV21-1 and TRBJ2-1; the DNA was not compared with TRBD2, the D call given in the table. TRBV21-1 is marked as a pseudogene. CDR3 length: 19 residues. The CDR3 spells CASTSGTKYKREGYNEQFF. In DNA, the CDR3 is TGTGCCAGCACAAGCGGGACAAAGTACAAGCGGGAGGGCTACAATGAGCAGTTCTTC.

The chain has TRBV7-3 and TRBJ2-7; TRBD1 matches 11 bases. Trimming removed 5 bases from V and 6 bases from J; junction bases left unmatched: 3. Germline V lookup: CDR1 SGHTA, CDR2 FQGTGA. The CDR3 consists of 13 residues. In DNA form, the CDR3 reads TGTGCCAGCAGCCCGGGACAGGGGGGCGAGCAGTACTTC. It codes for CASSPGQGGEQYF.

V usage is TRBV7-9 and J usage is TRBJ2-7; TRBD1 matches 7 bases. Trimming at V came to 5 bases and at J to 4 bases, leaving 5 bases not matched to a gene. Germline CDR1 reads SEHNR; CDR2 reads FQNEAQ (reference sequence). The CDR3 spans 13 residues. The CDR3 bases are TGTGCCAGCAGCGGAAGGGGGCCGTACGAGCAGTACTTC. The encoded protein is CASSGRGPYEQYF.

This sequence joins TRBV28 and TRBJ1-2; 8 bases are a match to TRBD1. CDR3 length: 15 residues. CDR1 is MDHEN and CDR2 is SYDVKM in the germline V gene. Losses at the gene ends were 5 bases for V and 7 bases for J; bases not matched to a gene: 12. The CDR3 coding sequence is TGTGCCAGCAGTGCCCCCAGGGGGCGGTTAGGTGGCTACACCTTC. Translation: CASSAPRGRLGGYTF.

This clone has a single count. The chain has TRBV7-2 and TRBJ1-3; D is undetermined. V was shortened by 1 base and J by 0 bases, with 4 bases between the two germline ends. Germline CDR1 SGHTA, CDR2 FQGNSA. CDR3 length: 14 amino acids. DNA for the CDR3: TGTGCCAGCAGCTTAGTTTACTCTGGAAACACCATATATTTT. Its translation: CASSLVYSGNTIYF.

J is TRBJ2-7 and V is TRBV6-5; 7 bases map to TRBD1. Trimming cost V 6 bases and J 0 bases; bases outside gene matches: 5. This CDR3 comprises 14 residues. Germline loops: CDR1 MNHEY, CDR2 SVGAGI. CDR3 amino acids: CASRLRQGSYEQYF. The CDR3 bases are TGTGCCAGCAGACTTCGACAGGGCTCCTACGAGCAGTACTTC.

This clone was detected only a few times. The rearrangement uses TRBV9 and TRBJ2-3, with no clear D. V was clipped by 4 bases and J by 2 bases, with 8 bases between them. CDR1 is SGDLS and CDR2 is YYNGEE in the germline V gene. There are 13 residues in the CDR3. Written as DNA, the CDR3 is TGTGCCAGCAGCCCCCCCGTCACAGATACGCAGTATTTT. It translates to CASSPPVTDTQYF.

The rearrangement links TRBV27 to TRBJ1-2, with D tentatively TRBD1 (5 bases). The CDR3 spans 16 residues. Trimming took off 8 bases at V and 0 bases at J, with 19 bases between the two ends. Germline-derived CDR1 and CDR2 are MNHEY and SMNVEV (reference sequence). CDR3 protein: CASSKAGLTPNYGYTF. The CDR3 region has the DNA TGTGCCAGCTCCAAGGCAGGGTTAACCCCTAACTATGGCTACACCTTC.

This clone turned up a few times. The chain recombines TRBV7-9 with TRBJ1-4, with D perhaps matching TRBD1 (6 bases). Trimming took 1 base from V and 8 from J, leaving 14 bases between them. CDR1 is SEHNR, CDR2 FQNEAQ, per germline (reference sequence). The CDR3 extends over 15 amino acids. As DNA, the CDR3 is TGTGCCAGCAGCTTAGACCCGAGTGGGGGCGAAAAACTGTTTTTT. Protein: CASSLDPSGGEKLFF.

This clone was seen only a few times. This chain connects TRBV11-3 to TRBJ2-7; D is possibly TRBD1 (5 bases). V was clipped by 3 bases and J by 7 bases, with 16 bases between them. Germline V gene data show CDR1 as SGHNT and CDR2 as YENEEA. The CDR3 consists of 14 residues. The CDR3 reads CASSLRQRNREQYF. In nucleotides, the CDR3 is TGTGCCAGCAGCTTGCGACAGAGGAACCGGGAGCAGTACTTC.

The V and J genes are TRBV7-8 and TRBJ1-2, with a tentative D call TRBD1 (6 bases). Deletions cut 1 base from V and 2 bases from J, with 11 bases between. This CDR3 is built from 15 residues. Germline V gives CDR1 SGHVS, CDR2 FQNEAQ. CDR3 nucleotides: TGTGCCAGCAGCTTAGGGCATACAGGGAACTATGGCTACACCTTC. Translation gives CASSLGHTGNYGYTF.

This clone turned up a few times. V usage is TRBV2 and J usage is TRBJ1-4; D gene uncertain. Between the trimmed V and J ends, which lost 2 bases and 4 bases, there was a span of 8 bases. The CDR3 covers 14 residues. CDR1 and CDR2 from the germline V gene are SNHLY and FYNNEI. The CDR3 DNA is TGTGCCAGCAGTGAATCCGGGTTTAATGAAAAACTGTTTTTT. Translation gives CASSESGFNEKLFF.

This clone has just one count. The gene calls are TRBV19 and TRBJ1-1, with D possibly matching TRBD1 (5 bases). The V gene's germline CDR1 is LNHDA and CDR2 SQIVND (reference sequence). Trimming stripped 10 bases from V and 5 bases from J, with 17 bases between. CDR3 length: 13 amino acids. CDR3 DNA sequence: TGTGCCACAAAATTATCGGGGGGGACTGAAGCTTTCTTT. Translation gives CATKLSGGTEAFF.